What follows describes a single T cell receptor (beta chain). Antigen specificity is unknown. Germline CDR1 reads SEHNR; CDR2 reads FQNEAQ (reference sequence). The CDR3 consists of 17 residues. J lost 2 bases, V lost 5 bases, and 6 bases had no gene match. Breast cancer patients provided tissue from their axillary draining lymph nodes. The sample is drawn from a study of breast tumors, draining lymph nodes, adjacent tissues. A single record per CDR3 protein comes from TCRdb applying MiXCR to the multiplex PCR reads. The data contain approximately 90,000 distinct CDR3 sequences, 25% to 35% of them singletons. The study, taken as a whole, reports: Most tumor T cells seemingly derive from lymph node, then expand in tumor.

The chain carries TRBV7-9 and TRBJ2-1, with TRBD2 matching over 13 bases. Sequenced sample: axillary lymph node tissue. The receptor was isolated from a female donor with breast cancer. Some clones in this sample may be carry-over from other donors' samples. The CDR3 DNA follows: TGTGCCAGCAGCCGCTTGGGACTAGCGGGACCCTACAATGAGCAGTTCTTC. Amino acids: CASSRLGLAGPYNEQFF.